This entry concerns a single T cell receptor beta chain. Its antigen has not been determined. No qualities accompany the bases; no much larger clone lies one base away. TCRbeta CDR3 regions were amplified from genomic DNA by means of the immunoSEQ Assay, a bias-controlled multiplex PCR. As for how the authors treated the data: The number of nucleated cells in each sample was estimated by amplification of reference gene primers within the assay. Sequence reads were collapsed and filtered to measure the absolute abundance of every unique TCRbeta CDR3 rearrangement. For each sample, productive Simpson clonality was calculated by taking the square root of Simpson's diversity index across productive rearrangements. Not all clones reach the TCRdb copy of this immuneACCESS table, which keeps in-frame sequences only. Checked studies attribute under half of the gap to unresolved V genes and leave the rest unexplained. V, J and clone size are those of that table, while D and trimming were read from the DNA. In this sample the table shows roughly 230,000 clones, roughly four fifths of which occur a single time. 4% to 4.5% of the sample is in the top ten clones.

This entry belongs to a study of blood T cell repertoires in COVID-19 (dated by TCRdb to the early 2020s). Some background on the complete study: Samples from collaborators originated in the United States, Italy and Spain and spanned both the acute and convalescent phases of COVID-19. The prospective study material was composed of cDNA or gDNA derived from T cells, B-cell-depleted T cells, or PBMCs. The dataset comprised deeply sampled blood TCRbeta repertoires from subjects exposed to, actively infected with, or recovered from COVID-19. A freely available public database, intended as a resource for researchers studying the immune response to SARS-CoV-2, is where the repertoires were released. The samples were drawn from two sources: the first 160 participants of the ongoing ImmuneRACE study, and 1,000 to 1,500 subjects contributed by 6 global collaborators. The sample metadata nearly always contained a de-identified subject ID, COVID-19 status, age in years and sex. Where HLA class I and class II types were available, the types were taken from metadata supplied by the sample provider, not from assay-based typing. Overall results and qualifications from the work: The amount of clinical and demographic metadata varied by source and participant and was provided uncurated.

Each collaborating institution followed its own protocols to collect whole blood in K2EDTA tubes. For TCRbeta analysis, collaborators shipped samples in one of three forms: frozen whole blood, isolated PBMCs, or DNA extracted from either of those sample types. Material: peripheral blood. The sequence came from a man aged 45-65 years with acute or convalescent COVID-19.

The nucleotide sequence reads as follows: TGTGCCAGCAGCTCGACAGGCGCTAATGAAAAACTGTTTTTT. Translated, it gives CASSSTGANEKLFF. The chain is encoded by TRBV7-6 joined to TRBJ1-4; a tentative D call is TRBD1 (6 bases match). From the cysteine up to the phenylalanine, the CDR3 has a length of 14 residues. Left in the record is the CDR3 DNA by itself, 42 bases read in frame from the first base. Trimming removed 4 bases from V and 3 bases from J, leaving 9 bases between the germline ends. Via the germline V gene, CDR1 is SGHVS and CDR2 FNYEAQ.